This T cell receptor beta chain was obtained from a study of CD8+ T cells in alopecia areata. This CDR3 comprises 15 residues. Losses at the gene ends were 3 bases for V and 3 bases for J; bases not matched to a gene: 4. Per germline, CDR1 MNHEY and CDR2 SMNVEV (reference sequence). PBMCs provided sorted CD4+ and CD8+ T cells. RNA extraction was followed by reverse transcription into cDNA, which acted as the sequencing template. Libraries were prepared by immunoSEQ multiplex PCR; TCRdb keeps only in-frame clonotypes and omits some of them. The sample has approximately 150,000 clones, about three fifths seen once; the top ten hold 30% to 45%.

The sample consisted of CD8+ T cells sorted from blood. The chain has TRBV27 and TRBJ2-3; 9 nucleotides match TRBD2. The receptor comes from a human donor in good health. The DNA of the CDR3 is TGTGCCAGCAGTTTTTCGGCGGGAGGGACAGATACGCAGTATTTT. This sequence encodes CASSFSAGGTDTQYF.